Shown below are 13 T cell receptor beta chains from a single sample sequenced in a study of T cell changes during pregnancy in multiple sclerosis. Profiled with immunoSEQ multiplex PCR; TCRdb holds only in-frame clones, not every one. The sample contains 40,000 or so clones, 88% of which appear only once. The starting material was CD8+ T cells from peripheral blood mononuclear cells, obtained in the first trimester of pregnancy. These receptor sequences come from a female donor with multiple sclerosis, enrolled in a pregnancy study.

The genes are TRBV7-5 and TRBJ2-7; the table names TRBD1, a call not compared with the DNA. TRBV7-5 is a documented pseudogene. This CDR3 region has 14 residues. CDR3 bases: TGTGTCAGAAGCTCCGGGACAGCAGCCTACGAGCAGTACTTC. It is translated as CVRSSGTAAYEQYF.

The gene calls are TRBV6-5 and TRBJ1-2, with 8 bases identical to TRBD1. V gave up 6 bases and J gave up 8 bases; unmatched junction bases: 14. From germline, CDR1 is MNHEY and CDR2 SVGAGI. The CDR3 runs 15 residues. The CDR3 nucleotides are TGTGCCAGCAGCAACAGGGGGGTCCCCTATGGGGGCTACACCTTC. Encoded protein: CASSNRGVPYGGYTF.

The genes are TRBV5-4 and TRBJ2-7; 11 bases align to TRBD1. The CDR3 consists of 15 residues. Trimming removed 1 base from V and 2 bases from J; junction bases left unmatched: 2. The germline V gene encodes CDR1 SGHNT and CDR2 YYREEE (reference sequence). CDR3 residues: CASSLRTGGTYEQYF. The CDR3 nucleotides are TGTGCCAGCAGCTTGCGGACAGGGGGCACCTACGAGCAGTACTTC.

The chain uses TRBV5-4 and TRBJ2-3, with 7 bases that match TRBD2. The junction had 8 bases not matched to a gene; V was cut back by 4 bases and J by 3 bases. The germline gives CDR1 SGHNT, CDR2 YYREEE (reference sequence). CDR3 length equals 15 residues. The CDR3 loop is CASSTVWGGTDTQYF. The CDR3 coding sequence is TGTGCCAGCAGCACCGTTTGGGGGGGTACAGATACGCAGTATTTT.

This sequence joins TRBV7-9 and TRBJ2-6; TRBD1 might be the D (6 bases). Per the germline V gene, CDR1 is SEHNR and CDR2 is FQNEAQ (reference sequence). The CDR3 consists of 15 residues. V lost 5 bases and J 4 bases, leaving 12 bases between the germline ends. CDR3 region: CASSQKGTGANVLTF. Written as DNA, the CDR3 is TGTGCCAGCAGCCAAAAAGGGACAGGGGCCAACGTCCTGACTTTC. Filled out from reference TRBV7-9 and TRBJ2-6, the complete variable domain reads DTGVSQNPRHKITKRGQNVTFRCDPISEHNRLYWYRQTLGQGPEFLTYFQNEAQLEKSRLLSDRFSAERPKGSFSTLEIQRTEQGDSAMYLCASSQKGTGANVLTFGAGSRLTVL.

Of note for this clone: Other DNA sequences in this sample translate to the same CDR3. The chain has TRBV11-2 and TRBJ2-7; 7 bases fit TRBD1. The germline gives CDR1 SGHAT, CDR2 FQNNGV. This CDR3 comprises 13 residues. The trim removed 3 bases at V and 2 bases at J, leaving 1 base unmatched. CDR3 nucleotides: TGTGCCAGCAGCTTGGGACAGACCTACGAGCAGTACTTC. Residues: CASSLGQTYEQYF.

This clone appeared once. The V gene is TRBV19, the J gene TRBJ2-1; TRBD2 is a possible D gene (6 bases). Germline CDR1 is LNHDA and CDR2 is SQIVND (reference sequence). The CDR3 consists of 15 residues. Deletions cut 1 base from V and 4 bases from J, with 11 bases between. CDR3 residues: CASSIAGVVYNEQFF. The DNA for the CDR3 is TGTGCCAGTAGTATAGCGGGGGTTGTATACAATGAGCAGTTCTTC. Variable domain in full (rest from reference TRBV19 and TRBJ2-1): DGGITQSPKYLFRKEGQNVTLSCEQNLNHDAMYWYRQDPGQGLRLIYYSQIVNDFQKGDIAEGYSVSREKKESFPLTVTSAQKNPTAFYLCASSIAGVVYNEQFFGPGTRLTVL.

This clone was detected only once. The chain joins TRBV2 to TRBJ2-2; TRBD2 is a possible D gene (7 bases). This CDR3 is built from 15 residues. Trimming left V 10 bases short and J 4 bases short, with 19 bases between. CDR1 and CDR2 (germline): SNHLY, FYNNEI. The CDR3 loop is CAIVGLAGATGELFF. Written as DNA, the CDR3 is TGTGCCATCGTTGGACTGGCGGGGGCCACCGGGGAGCTGTTTTTT.

The V gene is TRBV27, the J gene TRBJ1-1, with a tentative D call TRBD1 (6 bases). Germline V CDR1 and CDR2: MNHEY, SMNVEV (reference sequence). The CDR3 covers 13 residues. V was clipped by 4 bases and J by 6 bases, with 12 bases between them. The CDR3 loop reads CASSYGGAAEAFF. CDR3 nucleotide sequence: TGTGCCAGCAGTTACGGGGGGGCTGCTGAAGCTTTCTTT.

The chain carries TRBV27 and TRBJ2-5; 11 bases line up with TRBD2. The CDR3 length is 15 residues. After removal of 6 bases from V and 4 bases from J, the junction contained 7 bases not matched to a gene. CDR1 MNHEY and CDR2 SMNVEV come from the germline V gene (reference sequence). The CDR3: CASSILAGGGETQYF. In nucleotides, the CDR3 is TGTGCCAGCAGCATCCTAGCGGGGGGAGGAGAGACCCAGTACTTC.

V usage is TRBV19 and J usage is TRBJ1-1; TRBD1 is a possible D gene (5 bases). The CDR3 runs 13 residues. CDR1 is LNHDA, CDR2 SQIVND, per germline (reference sequence). Trimming left V 5 bases short and J 5 bases short, with 12 bases between. The CDR3, as DNA: TGTGCCAGTAGTCCTCAGGGAAAGACTGAAGCTTTCTTT. Amino acid sequence: CASSPQGKTEAFF. The variable domain in full, with the rest retrieved from reference TRBV19 and TRBJ1-1, is DGGITQSPKYLFRKEGQNVTLSCEQNLNHDAMYWYRQDPGQGLRLIYYSQIVNDFQKGDIAEGYSVSREKKESFPLTVTSAQKNPTAFYLCASSPQGKTEAFFGQGTRLTVV.

The gene calls are TRBV2 and TRBJ1-1, with 11 bases identical to TRBD1. V shed 7 bases, J shed 4 bases, and the junction held 8 bases outside the gene matches. The CDR3 runs 15 residues. Germline CDR1 reads SNHLY; CDR2 reads FYNNEI. CDR3 nucleotide sequence: TGTGCCAGCACCCCCTCAGGGACAGGGGGCACTGAAGCTTTCTTT. Its protein is CASTPSGTGGTEAFF.

The rearrangement uses TRBV9 and TRBJ2-4; D perhaps matches TRBD1 (6 bases). V lost 0 bases to trimming and J lost 5 bases, with 15 bases between them. Germline values: CDR1 SGDLS, CDR2 YYNGEE. The CDR3 has 16 residues. This chain's CDR3 is CASSVVSGVGENIQYF. In DNA, the CDR3 is TGTGCCAGCAGCGTAGTGTCAGGGGTCGGAGAAAACATTCAGTACTTC.